This TCR beta chain was captured in a study of shared clonotypes between healthy human individuals. Worth noting for this clone: Its antigen is undetermined.

Study conclusions and caveats: When naive CD4 clonotypes were compared across a few donors, 5% to 5.5% were shared.

CDR1 and CDR2 from the germline V gene are MNHEY and SMNVEV (reference sequence). V was cut by 5 bases and J by 1 base, with 7 bases left in between. The CDR3 contains 13 residues. The assay used deep level. The DNA input per sorted-subset replicate PCR was 150 to 200 ng, corresponding to 25,000 to 30,000 T cell genomes. This table comes from immunoSEQ multiplex PCR, and its TCRdb copy is limited to in-frame clones, with some not included. Here the sample spans 2 million to 2.5 million clones, approximately 93% being singletons. This TCR derives from a man aged 18-30 years in good health. Some clones in this sample may be carry-over from other donors' samples. Material: naive CD4+ T cells from PBMCs. The subset is: CD45RA+ positively selected. The chain combines TRBV27 with TRBJ2-3; D could derive from TRBD1 or TRBD2 (5 bases each). CDR3 sequence (DNA): TGTGCCAGCAGTAGGGACGGCACAGATACGCAGTATTTT. It encodes CASSRDGTDTQYF.